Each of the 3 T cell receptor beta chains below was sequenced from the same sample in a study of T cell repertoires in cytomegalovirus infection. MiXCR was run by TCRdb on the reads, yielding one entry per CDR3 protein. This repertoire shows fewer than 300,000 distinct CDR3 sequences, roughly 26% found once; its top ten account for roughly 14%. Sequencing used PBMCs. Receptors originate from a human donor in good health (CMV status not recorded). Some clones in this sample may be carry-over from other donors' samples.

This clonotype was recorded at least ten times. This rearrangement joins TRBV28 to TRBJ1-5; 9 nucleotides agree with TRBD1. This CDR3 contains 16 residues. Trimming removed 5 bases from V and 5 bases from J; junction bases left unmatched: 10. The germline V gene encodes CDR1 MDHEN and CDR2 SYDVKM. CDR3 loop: CASSVGQGSTYQPQHF. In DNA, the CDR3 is TGTGCCAGCAGTGTGGGACAGGGCAGTACCTATCAGCCCCAGCATTTT.

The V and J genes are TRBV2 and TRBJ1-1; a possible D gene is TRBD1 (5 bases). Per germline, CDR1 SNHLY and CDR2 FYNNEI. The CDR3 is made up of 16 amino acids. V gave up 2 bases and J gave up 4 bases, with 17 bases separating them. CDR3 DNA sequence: TGTGCCAGCAGTGAAAGTAGAGGCAGGGTTGGCACTGAAGCTTTCTTT. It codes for CASSESRGRVGTEAFF. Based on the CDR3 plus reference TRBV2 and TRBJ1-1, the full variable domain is EPEVTQTPSHQVTQMGQEVILRCVPISNHLYFYWYRQILGQKVEFLVSFYNNEISEKSEIFDDQFSVERPDGSNFTLKIRSTKLEDSAMYFCASSESRGRVGTEAFFGQGTRLTVV.

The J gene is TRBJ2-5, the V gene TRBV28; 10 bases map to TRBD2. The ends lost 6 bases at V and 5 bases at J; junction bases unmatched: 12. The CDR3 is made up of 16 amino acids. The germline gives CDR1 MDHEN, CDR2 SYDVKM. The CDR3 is CASSTPVAGGTETQYF. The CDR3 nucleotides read TGTGCCAGCAGCACCCCGGTAGCGGGAGGTACGGAGACCCAGTACTTC. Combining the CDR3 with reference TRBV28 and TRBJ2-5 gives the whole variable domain DVKVTQSSRYLVKRTGEKVFLECVQDMDHENMFWYRQDPGLGLRLIYFSYDVKMKEKGDIPEGYSVSREKKERFSLILESASTNQTSMYLCASSTPVAGGTETQYFGPGTRLLVL.